Listed here are 6 T cell receptor beta chains from one sample, sequenced in a study of T cells in Graves' hyperthyroidism and ophthalmopathy. Amplification of TCR beta CDR3 regions used RNA as the template. HTBI primers were used for first-round RT-PCR of the TCR CDR3. Via MiXCR, TCRdb re-called the multiplex PCR reads, giving one row per CDR3 protein. This table holds 410,000 or so distinct CDR3 sequences, approximately 14% found once. The sequenced material came from blood. Source of these receptors: a man younger than 35 with Graves' ophthalmopathy.

This clonotype was detected ten times or more. The chain combines TRBV7-9 with TRBJ2-7; D uncertain. V lost 4 bases and J lost 5, with 6 bases in between. The length of the CDR3 is 11 residues. From germline, CDR1 is SEHNR and CDR2 FQNEAQ (reference sequence). CDR3 amino acids: CASSYEDEQYF. The CDR3 nucleotides are TGTGCCAGCAGCTATGAGGACGAGCAGTACTTC.

This clonotype has ten or more counts. The rearrangement uses TRBV7-9 and TRBJ1-2; the D is unclear. Deletions cut 3 bases from V and 6 bases from J, with 14 bases between. Germline V lookup: CDR1 SEHNR, CDR2 FQNEAQ (reference sequence). This CDR3 has 14 amino acids. The CDR3, as DNA: TGTGCCAGCAGCTTTTATGTAATGGAGAATGGCTACACCTTC. This gives the protein CASSFYVMENGYTF.

This clonotype was recorded at least ten times. The chain uses TRBV2 and TRBJ2-5; 7 bases fit TRBD1. The junction had 8 bases not matched to a gene; V was cut back by 6 bases and J by 1 base. Per germline, CDR1 SNHLY and CDR2 FYNNEI. The CDR3 sequence is 15 residues long. CDR3 protein: CASRRGQGVQETQYF. The CDR3 DNA sequence: TGTGCCAGCAGACGGGGTCAGGGGGTCCAAGAGACCCAGTACTTC. Based on the CDR3 plus reference TRBV2 and TRBJ2-5, the full variable domain is EPEVTQTPSHQVTQMGQEVILRCVPISNHLYFYWYRQILGQKVEFLVSFYNNEISEKSEIFDDQFSVERPDGSNFTLKIRSTKLEDSAMYFCASRRGQGVQETQYFGPGTRLLVL.

The chain recombines TRBV7-8 with TRBJ2-3, with 8 bases that match TRBD2. Germline lookup yields CDR1 SGHVS and CDR2 FQNEAQ. J lost 2 bases, V lost 3 bases, and 4 bases had no gene match. CDR3 length: 15 amino acids. CDR3 sequence reads: CASSLLAGTTDTQYF. CDR3 DNA sequence: TGTGCCAGCAGCTTGCTAGCGGGTACCACAGATACGCAGTATTTT.

This clonotype was detected many times. V gene TRBV3-1 combines with J gene TRBJ2-1, with D perhaps matching TRBD2 (6 bases). Trimming took 0 bases from V and 4 from J, leaving 13 bases between them. Germline loops: CDR1 LGHDT, CDR2 YNNKEL (reference sequence). The CDR3 covers 16 residues. The CDR3 loop reads CASSQEPAGNYNEQFF. DNA of the CDR3: TGTGCCAGCAGCCAAGAACCGGCGGGAAATTACAATGAGCAGTTCTTC.

Ten or more counts support this clonotype. The genes are TRBV20-1 and TRBJ2-3; 8 bases align to TRBD2. CDR3 length equals 15 residues. Germline loops: CDR1 DFQATT, CDR2 SNEGSKA (reference sequence). Losses at the gene ends were 1 base for V and 1 base for J; bases not matched to a gene: 4. The CDR3 loop reads CSARVAAGGTDTQYF. The CDR3 region has the DNA TGCAGTGCTAGAGTCGCAGCGGGAGGCACAGATACGCAGTATTTT.